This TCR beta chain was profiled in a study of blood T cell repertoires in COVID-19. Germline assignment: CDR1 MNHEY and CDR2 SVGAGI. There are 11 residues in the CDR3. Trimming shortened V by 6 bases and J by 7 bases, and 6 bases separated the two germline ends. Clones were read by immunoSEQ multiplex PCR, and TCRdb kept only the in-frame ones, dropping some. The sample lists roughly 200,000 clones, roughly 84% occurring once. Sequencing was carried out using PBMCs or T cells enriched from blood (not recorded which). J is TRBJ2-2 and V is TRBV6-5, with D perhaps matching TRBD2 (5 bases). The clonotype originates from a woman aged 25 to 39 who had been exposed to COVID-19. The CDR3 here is CASRAGGELFF. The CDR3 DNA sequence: TGTGCCAGCAGGGCGGGCGGGGAGCTGTTTTTT.